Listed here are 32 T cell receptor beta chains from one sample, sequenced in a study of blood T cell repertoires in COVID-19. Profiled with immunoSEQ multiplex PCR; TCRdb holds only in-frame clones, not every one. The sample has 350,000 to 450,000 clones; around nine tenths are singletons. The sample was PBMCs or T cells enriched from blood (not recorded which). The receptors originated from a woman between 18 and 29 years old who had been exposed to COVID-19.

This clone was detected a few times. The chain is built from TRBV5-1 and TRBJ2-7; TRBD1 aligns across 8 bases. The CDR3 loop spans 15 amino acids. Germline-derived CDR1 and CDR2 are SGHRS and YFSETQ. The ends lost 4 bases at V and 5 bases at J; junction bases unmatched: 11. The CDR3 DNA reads TGCGCCAGCAGCCCGGACAGGGTGATCGTACACGAGCAGTACTTC. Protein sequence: CASSPDRVIVHEQYF.

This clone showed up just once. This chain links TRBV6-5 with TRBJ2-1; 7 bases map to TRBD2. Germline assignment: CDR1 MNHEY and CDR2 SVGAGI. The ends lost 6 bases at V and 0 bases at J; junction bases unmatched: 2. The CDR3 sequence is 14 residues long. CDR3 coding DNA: TGTGCCAGCAGGAGGGACTACTCCTACAATGAGCAGTTCTTC. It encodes CASRRDYSYNEQFF.

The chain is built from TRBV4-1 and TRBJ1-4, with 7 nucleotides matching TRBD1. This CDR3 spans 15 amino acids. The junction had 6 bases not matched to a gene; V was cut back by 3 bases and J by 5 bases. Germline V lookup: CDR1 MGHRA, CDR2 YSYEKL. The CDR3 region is CASSQLGQINEKLFF. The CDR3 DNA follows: TGCGCCAGCAGCCAGCTGGGACAGATAAATGAAAAACTGTTTTTT.

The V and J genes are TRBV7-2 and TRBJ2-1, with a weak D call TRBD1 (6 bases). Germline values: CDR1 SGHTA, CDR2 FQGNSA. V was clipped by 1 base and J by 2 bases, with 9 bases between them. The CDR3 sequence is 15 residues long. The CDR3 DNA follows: TGTGCCAGCAGCTTAGAGGGGACAACCTACAATGAGCAGTTCTTC. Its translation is CASSLEGTTYNEQFF.

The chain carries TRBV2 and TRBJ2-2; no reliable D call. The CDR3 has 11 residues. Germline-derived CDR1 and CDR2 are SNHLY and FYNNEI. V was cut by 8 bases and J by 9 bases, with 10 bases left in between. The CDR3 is CASLYSRELFF. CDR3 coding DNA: TGTGCCAGCTTGTATAGCCGGGAGCTGTTTTTT. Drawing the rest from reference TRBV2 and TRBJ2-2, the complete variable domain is EPEVTQTPSHQVTQMGQEVILRCVPISNHLYFYWYRQILGQKVEFLVSFYNNEISEKSEIFDDQFSVERPDGSNFTLKIRSTKLEDSAMYFCASLYSRELFFGEGSRLTVL.

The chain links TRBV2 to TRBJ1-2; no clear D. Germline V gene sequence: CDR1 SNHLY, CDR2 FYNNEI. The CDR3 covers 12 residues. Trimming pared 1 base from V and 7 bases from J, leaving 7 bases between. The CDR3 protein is CASSEGAPGYTF. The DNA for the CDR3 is TGTGCCAGCAGTGAAGGTGCGCCTGGCTACACCTTC.

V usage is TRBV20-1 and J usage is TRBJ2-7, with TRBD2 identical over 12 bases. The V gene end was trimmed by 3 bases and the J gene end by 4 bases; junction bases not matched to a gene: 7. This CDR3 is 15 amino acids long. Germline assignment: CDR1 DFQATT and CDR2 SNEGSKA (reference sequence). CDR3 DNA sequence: TGCAGTGCTAGTGTACTAGCGGGAGGCTATTACGAGCAGTACTTC. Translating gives CSASVLAGGYYEQYF.

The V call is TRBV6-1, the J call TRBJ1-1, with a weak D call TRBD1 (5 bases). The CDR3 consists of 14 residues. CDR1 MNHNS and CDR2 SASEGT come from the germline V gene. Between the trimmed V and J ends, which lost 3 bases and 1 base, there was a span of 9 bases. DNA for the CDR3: TGTGCCAGCAGTGACCAGGGCTGGAACACTGAAGCTTTCTTT. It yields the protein CASSDQGWNTEAFF.

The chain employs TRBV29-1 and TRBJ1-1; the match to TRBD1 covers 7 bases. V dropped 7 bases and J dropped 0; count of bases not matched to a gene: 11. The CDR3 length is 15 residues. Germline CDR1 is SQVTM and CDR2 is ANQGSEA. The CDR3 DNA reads TGCAGCGCCTCTCTCTCCGGGACAGTGAACACTGAAGCTTTCTTT. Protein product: CSASLSGTVNTEAFF. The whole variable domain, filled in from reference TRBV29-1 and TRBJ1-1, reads SAVISQKPSRDICQRGTSLTIQCQVDSQVTMMFWYRQQPGQSLTLIATANQGSEATYESGFVIDKFPISRPNLTFSTLTVSNMSPEDSSIYLCSASLSGTVNTEAFFGQGTRLTVV.

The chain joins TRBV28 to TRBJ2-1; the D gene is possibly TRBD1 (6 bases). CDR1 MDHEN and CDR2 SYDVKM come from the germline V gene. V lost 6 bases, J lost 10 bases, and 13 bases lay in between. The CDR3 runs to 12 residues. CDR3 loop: CASSWGPGEQFF. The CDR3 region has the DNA TGTGCCAGCAGCTGGGGGCCGGGGGAGCAGTTCTTC.

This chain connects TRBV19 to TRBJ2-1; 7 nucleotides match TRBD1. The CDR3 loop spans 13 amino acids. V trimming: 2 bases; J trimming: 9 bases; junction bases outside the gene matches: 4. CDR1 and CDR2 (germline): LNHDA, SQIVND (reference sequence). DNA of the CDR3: TGTGCCAGTAGTATAACAGGGGTCGTTGAGCAGTTCTTC. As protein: CASSITGVVEQFF.

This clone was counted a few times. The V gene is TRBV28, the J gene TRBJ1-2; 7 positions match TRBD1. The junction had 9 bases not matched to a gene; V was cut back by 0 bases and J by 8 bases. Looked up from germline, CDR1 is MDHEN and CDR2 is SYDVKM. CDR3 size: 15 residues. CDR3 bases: TGTGCCAGCAGTTTATGGGCCGTGACAGGGAACGGCTACACCTTC. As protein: CASSLWAVTGNGYTF.

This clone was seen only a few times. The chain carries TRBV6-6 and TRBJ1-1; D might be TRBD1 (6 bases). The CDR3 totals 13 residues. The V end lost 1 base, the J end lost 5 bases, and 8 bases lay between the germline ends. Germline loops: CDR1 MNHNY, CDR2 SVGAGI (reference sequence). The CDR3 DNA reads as TGTGCCAGCAGTTACTTAGGGGGAACTGAAGCTTTCTTT. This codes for CASSYLGGTEAFF.

CDR3 in amino acids: CASSLSVMVGGVNEQFF. The CDR3 nucleotides are TGTGCCAGCAGTTTATCGGTTATGGTGGGGGGGGTCAATGAGCAGTTCTTC. The V and J genes are TRBV27 and TRBJ2-1, with 7 bases that match TRBD2. The junction had 11 bases not matched to a gene; V was cut back by 0 bases and J by 6 bases. CDR3 length equals 17 residues. Germline CDR1 is MNHEY and CDR2 is SMNVEV (reference sequence).

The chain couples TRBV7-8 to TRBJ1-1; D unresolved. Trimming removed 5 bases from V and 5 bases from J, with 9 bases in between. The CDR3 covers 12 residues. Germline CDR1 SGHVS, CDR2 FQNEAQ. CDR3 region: CASSPTWTEAFF. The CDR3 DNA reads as TGTGCCAGCAGCCCCACTTGGACTGAAGCTTTCTTT.

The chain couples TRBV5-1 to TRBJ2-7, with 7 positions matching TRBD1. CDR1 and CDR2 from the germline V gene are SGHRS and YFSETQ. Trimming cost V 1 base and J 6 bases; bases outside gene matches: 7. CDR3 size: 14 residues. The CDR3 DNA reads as TGCGCCAGCAGCTTGTTAGACAGGGTAAGCGAGCAGTACTTC. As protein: CASSLLDRVSEQYF.

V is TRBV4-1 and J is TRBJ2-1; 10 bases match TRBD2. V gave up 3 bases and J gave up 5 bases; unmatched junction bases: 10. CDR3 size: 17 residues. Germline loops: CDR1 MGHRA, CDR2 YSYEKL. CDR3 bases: TGCGCCAGCAGCCATCCCCTAGCGGGAGTATTTAACAATGAGCAGTTCTTC. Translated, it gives CASSHPLAGVFNNEQFF.

Here the CDR3 DNA reads TGTGCCAGCAGCGTAGTTCCAGCGGGAGGTGGCACAGATACGCAGTATTTT. Amino acids: CASSVVPAGGGTDTQYF. This chain links TRBV9 with TRBJ2-3; 9 bases match TRBD2. The ends lost 0 bases at V and 1 base at J; junction bases unmatched: 6. CDR1 SGDLS and CDR2 YYNGEE come from the germline V gene. CDR3 size: 17 residues.

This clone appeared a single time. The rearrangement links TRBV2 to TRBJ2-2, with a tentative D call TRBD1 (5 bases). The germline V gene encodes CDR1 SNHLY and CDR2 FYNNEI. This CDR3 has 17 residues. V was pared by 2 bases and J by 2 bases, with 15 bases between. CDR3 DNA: TGTGCCAGCAGTGAATACTTGGCAGGGCGAAACACCGGGGAGCTGTTTTTT. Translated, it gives CASSEYLAGRNTGELFF.

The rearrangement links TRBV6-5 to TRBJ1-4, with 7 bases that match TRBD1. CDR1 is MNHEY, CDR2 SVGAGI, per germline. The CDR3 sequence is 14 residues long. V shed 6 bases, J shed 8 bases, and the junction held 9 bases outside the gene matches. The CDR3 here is CASSGGGTEEKLFF. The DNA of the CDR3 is TGTGCCAGCAGCGGAGGAGGGACAGAAGAAAAACTGTTTTTT.

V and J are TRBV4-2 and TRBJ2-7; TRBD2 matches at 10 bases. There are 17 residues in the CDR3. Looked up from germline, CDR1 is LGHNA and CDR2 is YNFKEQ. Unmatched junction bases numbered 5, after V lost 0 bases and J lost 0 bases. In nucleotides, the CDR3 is TGTGCCAGCAGCCAAGAAGGACTAGCGGATTTCTCCTACGAGCAGTACTTC. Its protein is CASSQEGLADFSYEQYF.

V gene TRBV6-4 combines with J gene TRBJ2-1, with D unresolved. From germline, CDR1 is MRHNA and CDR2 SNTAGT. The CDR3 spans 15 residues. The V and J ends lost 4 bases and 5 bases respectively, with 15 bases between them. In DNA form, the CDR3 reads TGTGCCAGCAGTGTCCTAAATACCCTCGACAATGAGCAGTTCTTC. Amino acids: CASSVLNTLDNEQFF.

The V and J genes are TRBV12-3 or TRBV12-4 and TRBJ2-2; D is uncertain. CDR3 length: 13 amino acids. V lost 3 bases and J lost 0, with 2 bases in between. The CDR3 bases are TGTGCCAGCAGTTTCTCGAACACCGGGGAGCTGTTTTTT. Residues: CASSFSNTGELFF.

CDR3 protein: CASSYLRGAGNEQFF. CDR3 DNA sequence: TGTGCCAGCAGTTACTTGCGGGGGGCCGGCAATGAGCAGTTCTTC. The chain employs TRBV6-5 and TRBJ2-1, with TRBD2 matching 8 bases. V shed 1 base, J shed 6 bases, and the junction held 5 bases outside the gene matches. Germline V gene data show CDR1 as MNHEY and CDR2 as SVGAGI. CDR3 length equals 15 residues.

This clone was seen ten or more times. DNA of the CDR3: TGTGCCAGCAGTTACCAGAGGTACACTGAAGCTTTCTTT. As protein: CASSYQRYTEAFF. The chain couples TRBV6-5 to TRBJ1-1; D gene unclear. There are 13 residues in the CDR3. V was trimmed by 2 bases and J by 3 bases, leaving 7 bases between them. Per the germline V gene, CDR1 is MNHEY and CDR2 is SVGAGI.

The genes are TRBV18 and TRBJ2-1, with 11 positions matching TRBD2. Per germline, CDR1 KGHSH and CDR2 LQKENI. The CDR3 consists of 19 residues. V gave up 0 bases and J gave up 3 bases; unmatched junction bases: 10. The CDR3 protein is CASSPPISGRAFYYNEQFF. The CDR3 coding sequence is TGTGCCAGCTCACCACCAATTAGCGGGAGGGCCTTCTACTACAATGAGCAGTTCTTC.

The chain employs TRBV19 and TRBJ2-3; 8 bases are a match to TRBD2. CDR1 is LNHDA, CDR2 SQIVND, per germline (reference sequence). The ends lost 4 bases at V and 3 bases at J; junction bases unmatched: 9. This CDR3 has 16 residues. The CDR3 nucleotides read TGTGCCAGTAGTAGAGGCACCGGGGGGGGGACAGATACGCAGTATTTT. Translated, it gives CASSRGTGGGTDTQYF.

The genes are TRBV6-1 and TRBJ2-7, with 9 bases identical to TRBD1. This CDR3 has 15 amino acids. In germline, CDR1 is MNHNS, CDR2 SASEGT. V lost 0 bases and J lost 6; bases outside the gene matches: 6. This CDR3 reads CASSEAGTGSREQYF. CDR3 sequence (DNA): TGTGCCAGCAGTGAAGCGGGGACAGGGAGTCGCGAGCAGTACTTC.

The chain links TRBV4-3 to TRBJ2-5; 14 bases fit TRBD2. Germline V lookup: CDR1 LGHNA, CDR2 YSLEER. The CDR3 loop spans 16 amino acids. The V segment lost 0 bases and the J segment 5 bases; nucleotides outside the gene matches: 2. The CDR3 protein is CASSQDRTSGGETQYF. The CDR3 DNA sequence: TGCGCCAGCAGCCAAGATCGGACTAGCGGGGGGGAGACCCAGTACTTC.

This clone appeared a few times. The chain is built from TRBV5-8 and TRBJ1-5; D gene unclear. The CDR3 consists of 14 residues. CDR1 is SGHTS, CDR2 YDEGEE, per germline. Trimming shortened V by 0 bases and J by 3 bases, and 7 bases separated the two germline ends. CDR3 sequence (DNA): TGTGCCAGCAGCTTGGCGCAGTTCAATCAGCCCCAGCATTTT. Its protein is CASSLAQFNQPQHF.

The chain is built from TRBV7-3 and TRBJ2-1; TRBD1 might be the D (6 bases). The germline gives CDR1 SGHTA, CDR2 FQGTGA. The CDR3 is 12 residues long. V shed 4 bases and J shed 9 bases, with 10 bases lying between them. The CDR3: CASSSTGTEQFF. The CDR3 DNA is TGTGCCAGCAGCTCTACAGGGACTGAGCAGTTCTTC.

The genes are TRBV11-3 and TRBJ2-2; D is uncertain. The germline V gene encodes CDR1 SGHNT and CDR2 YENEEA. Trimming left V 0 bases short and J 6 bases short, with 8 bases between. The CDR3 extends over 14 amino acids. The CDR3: CASSLDSSPGELFF. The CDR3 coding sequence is TGTGCCAGCAGCTTAGATAGTAGTCCCGGGGAGCTGTTTTTT.